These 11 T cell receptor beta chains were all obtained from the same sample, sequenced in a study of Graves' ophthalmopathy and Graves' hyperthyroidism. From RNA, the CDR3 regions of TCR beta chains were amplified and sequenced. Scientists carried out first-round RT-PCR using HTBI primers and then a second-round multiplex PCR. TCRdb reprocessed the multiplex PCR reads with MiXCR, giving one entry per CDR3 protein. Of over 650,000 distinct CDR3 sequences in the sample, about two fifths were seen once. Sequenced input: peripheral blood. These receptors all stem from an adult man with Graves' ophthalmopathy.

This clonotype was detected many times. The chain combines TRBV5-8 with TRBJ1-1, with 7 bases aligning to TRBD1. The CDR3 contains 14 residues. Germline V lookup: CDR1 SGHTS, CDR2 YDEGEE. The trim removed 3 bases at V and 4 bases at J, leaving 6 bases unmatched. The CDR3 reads CASSSPTGPTEAFF. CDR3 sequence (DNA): TGTGCCAGCAGCTCCCCGACAGGGCCCACTGAAGCTTTCTTT. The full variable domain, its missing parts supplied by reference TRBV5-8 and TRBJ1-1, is EAGVTQSPTHLIKTRGQQATLRCSPISGHTSVYWYQQALGLGLQFLLWYDEGEERNRGNFPPRFSGRQFPNYSSELNVNALELEDSALYLCASSSPTGPTEAFFGQGTRLTVV.

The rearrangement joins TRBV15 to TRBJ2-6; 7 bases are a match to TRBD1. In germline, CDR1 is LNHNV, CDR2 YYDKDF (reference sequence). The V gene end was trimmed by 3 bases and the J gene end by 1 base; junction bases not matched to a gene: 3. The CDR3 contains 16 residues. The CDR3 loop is CATSSRDRSGANVLTF. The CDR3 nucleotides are TGTGCCACCAGCAGCCGGGACAGATCTGGGGCCAACGTCCTGACTTTC.

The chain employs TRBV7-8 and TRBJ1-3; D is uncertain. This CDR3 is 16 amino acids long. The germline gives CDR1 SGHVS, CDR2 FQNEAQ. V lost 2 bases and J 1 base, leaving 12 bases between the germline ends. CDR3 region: CASSLQDPPSGNTIYF. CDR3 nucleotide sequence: TGTGCCAGCAGCTTACAGGACCCTCCGTCTGGAAACACCATATATTTT.

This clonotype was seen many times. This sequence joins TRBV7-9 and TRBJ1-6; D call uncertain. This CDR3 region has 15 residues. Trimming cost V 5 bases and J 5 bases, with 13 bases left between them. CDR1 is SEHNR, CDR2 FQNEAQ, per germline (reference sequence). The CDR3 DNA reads TGTGCCAGCAGCAGACAAGAAAGGAATAATTCACCCCTCCACTTT. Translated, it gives CASSRQERNNSPLHF.

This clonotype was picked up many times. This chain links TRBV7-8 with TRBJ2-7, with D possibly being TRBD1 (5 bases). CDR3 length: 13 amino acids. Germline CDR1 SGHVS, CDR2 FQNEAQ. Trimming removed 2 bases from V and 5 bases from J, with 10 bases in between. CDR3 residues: CASSLKQVDEQYF. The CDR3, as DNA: TGTGCCAGCAGCTTAAAACAGGTCGACGAGCAGTACTTC.

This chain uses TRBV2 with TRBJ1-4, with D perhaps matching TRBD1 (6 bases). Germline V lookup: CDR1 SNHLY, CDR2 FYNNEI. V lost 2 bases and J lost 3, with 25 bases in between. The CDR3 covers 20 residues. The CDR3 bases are TGTGCCAGCAGTGAAAGGACAGCCCTGGGGAACACCGGGGCTAATGAAAAACTGTTTTTT. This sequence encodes CASSERTALGNTGANEKLFF.

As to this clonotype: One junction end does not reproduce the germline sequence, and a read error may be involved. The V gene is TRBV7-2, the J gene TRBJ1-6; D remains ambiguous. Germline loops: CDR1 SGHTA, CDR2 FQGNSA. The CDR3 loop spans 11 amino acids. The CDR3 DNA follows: TGTACTAGCAGAAACCATGGTTACCTCCACTTT. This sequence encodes CTSRNHGYLHF. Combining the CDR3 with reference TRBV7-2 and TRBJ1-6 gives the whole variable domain GAGVSQSPSNKVTEKGKDVELRCDPISGHTALYWYRQSLGQGLEFLIYFQGNSAPDKSGLPSDRFSAERTGGSVSTLTIQRTQQEDSAVYLCTSRNHGYLHFGNGTRLTVT.

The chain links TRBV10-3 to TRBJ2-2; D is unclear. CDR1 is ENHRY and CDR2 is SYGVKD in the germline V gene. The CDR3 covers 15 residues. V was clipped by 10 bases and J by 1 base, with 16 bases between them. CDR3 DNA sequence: TGTGCCAGCAGCCACCGTCCAGGGAACACCGGGGAGCTGTTTTTT. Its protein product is CASSHRPGNTGELFF.

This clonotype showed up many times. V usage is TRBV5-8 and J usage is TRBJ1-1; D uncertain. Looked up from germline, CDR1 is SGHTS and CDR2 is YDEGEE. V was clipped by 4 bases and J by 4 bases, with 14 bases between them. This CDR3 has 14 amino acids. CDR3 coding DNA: TGTGCCAGCAGCGACACAGCAACCATCACTGAAGCTTTCTTT. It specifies CASSDTATITEAFF. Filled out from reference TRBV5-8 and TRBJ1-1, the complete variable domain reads EAGVTQSPTHLIKTRGQQATLRCSPISGHTSVYWYQQALGLGLQFLLWYDEGEERNRGNFPPRFSGRQFPNYSSELNVNALELEDSALYLCASSDTATITEAFFGQGTRLTVV.

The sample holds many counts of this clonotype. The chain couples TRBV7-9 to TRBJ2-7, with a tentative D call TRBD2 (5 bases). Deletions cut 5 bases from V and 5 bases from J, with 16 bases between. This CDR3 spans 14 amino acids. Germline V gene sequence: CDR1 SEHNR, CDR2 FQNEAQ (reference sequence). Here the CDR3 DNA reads TGTGCCAGCAGCGTACCCCAGGCGGGCAACGAGCAGTACTTC. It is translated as CASSVPQAGNEQYF.

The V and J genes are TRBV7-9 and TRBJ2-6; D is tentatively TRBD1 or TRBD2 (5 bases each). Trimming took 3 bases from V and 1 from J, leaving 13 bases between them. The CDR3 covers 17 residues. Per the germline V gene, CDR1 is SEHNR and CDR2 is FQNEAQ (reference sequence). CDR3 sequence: CASSFGEGTSGANVLTF. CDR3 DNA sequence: TGTGCCAGCAGCTTTGGTGAAGGGACGTCTGGGGCCAACGTCCTGACTTTC.